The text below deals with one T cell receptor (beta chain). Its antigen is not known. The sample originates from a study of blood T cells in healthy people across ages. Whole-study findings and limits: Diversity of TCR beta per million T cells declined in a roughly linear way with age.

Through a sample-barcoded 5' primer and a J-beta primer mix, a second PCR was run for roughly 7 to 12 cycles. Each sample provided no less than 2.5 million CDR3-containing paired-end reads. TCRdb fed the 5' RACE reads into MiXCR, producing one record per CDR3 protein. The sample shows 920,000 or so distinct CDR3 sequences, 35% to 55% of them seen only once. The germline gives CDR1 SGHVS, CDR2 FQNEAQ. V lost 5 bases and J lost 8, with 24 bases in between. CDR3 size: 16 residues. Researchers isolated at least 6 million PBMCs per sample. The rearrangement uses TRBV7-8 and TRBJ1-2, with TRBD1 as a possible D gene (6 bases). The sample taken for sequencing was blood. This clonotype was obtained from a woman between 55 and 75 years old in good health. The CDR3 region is CASSPTQGPSSGGYTF. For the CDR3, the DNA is TGTGCCAGCAGCCCTACGCAGGGGCCGTCCTCGGGAGGCTACACCTTC. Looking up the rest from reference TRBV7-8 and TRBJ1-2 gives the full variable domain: GAGVSQSPRYKVAKRGQDVALRCDPISGHVSLFWYQQALGQGPEFLTYFQNEAQLDKSGLPSDRFFAERPEGSVSTLKIQRTQQEDSAVYLCASSPTQGPSSGGYTFGSGTRLTVV.